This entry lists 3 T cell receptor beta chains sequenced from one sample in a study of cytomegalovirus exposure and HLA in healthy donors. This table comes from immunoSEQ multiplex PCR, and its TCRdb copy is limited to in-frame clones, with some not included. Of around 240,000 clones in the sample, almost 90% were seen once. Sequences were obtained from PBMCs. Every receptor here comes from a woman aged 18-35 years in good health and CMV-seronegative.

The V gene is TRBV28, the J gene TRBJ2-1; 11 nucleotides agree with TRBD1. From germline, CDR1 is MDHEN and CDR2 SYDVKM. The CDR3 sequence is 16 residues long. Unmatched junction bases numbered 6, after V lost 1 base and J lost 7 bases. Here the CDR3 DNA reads TGTGCCAGCAGTTTATTGGGGACAGGGGGGATTAATGAGCAGTTCTTC. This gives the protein CASSLLGTGGINEQFF. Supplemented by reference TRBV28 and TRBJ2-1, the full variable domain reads DVKVTQSSRYLVKRTGEKVFLECVQDMDHENMFWYRQDPGLGLRLIYFSYDVKMKEKGDIPEGYSVSREKKERFSLILESASTNQTSMYLCASSLLGTGGINEQFFGPGTRLTVL.

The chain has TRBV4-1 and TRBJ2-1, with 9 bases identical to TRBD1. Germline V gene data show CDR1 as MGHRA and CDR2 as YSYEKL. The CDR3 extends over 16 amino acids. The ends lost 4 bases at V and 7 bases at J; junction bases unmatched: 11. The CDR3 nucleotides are TGCGCCAGCAGCCCACATGCCGGGACAGGGAGGAATGAGCAGTTCTTC. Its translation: CASSPHAGTGRNEQFF.

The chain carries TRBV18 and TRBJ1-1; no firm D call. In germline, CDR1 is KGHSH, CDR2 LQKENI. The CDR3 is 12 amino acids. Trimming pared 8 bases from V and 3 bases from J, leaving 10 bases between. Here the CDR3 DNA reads TGTGCCAGCCTAGCAGGAGACACTGAAGCTTTCTTT. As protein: CASLAGDTEAFF.